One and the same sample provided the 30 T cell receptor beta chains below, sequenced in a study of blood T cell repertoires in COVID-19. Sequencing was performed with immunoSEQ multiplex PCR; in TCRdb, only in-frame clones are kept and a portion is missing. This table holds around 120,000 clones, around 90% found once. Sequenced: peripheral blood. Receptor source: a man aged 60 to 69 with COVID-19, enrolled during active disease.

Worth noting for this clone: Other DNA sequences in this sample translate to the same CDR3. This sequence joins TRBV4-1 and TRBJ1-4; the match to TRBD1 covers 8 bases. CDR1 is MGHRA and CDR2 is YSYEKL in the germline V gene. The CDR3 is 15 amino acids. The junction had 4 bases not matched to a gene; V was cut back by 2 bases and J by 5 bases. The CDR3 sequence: CASSQQGASNEKLFF. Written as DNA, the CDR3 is TGCGCCAGCAGCCAACAGGGGGCTTCCAATGAAAAACTGTTTTTT.

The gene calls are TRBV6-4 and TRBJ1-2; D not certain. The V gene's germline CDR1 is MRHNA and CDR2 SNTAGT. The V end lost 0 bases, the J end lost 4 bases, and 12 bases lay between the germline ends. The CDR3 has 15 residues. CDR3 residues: CASSDSVHSPYGYTF. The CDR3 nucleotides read TGTGCCAGCAGTGACTCGGTGCACAGCCCCTATGGCTACACCTTC.

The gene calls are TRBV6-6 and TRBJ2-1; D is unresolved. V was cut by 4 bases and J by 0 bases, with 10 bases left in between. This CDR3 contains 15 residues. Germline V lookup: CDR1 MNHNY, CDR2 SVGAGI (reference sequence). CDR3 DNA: TGTGCCAGCAGTTCAACATCAGTCTCCTACAATGAGCAGTTCTTC. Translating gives CASSSTSVSYNEQFF.

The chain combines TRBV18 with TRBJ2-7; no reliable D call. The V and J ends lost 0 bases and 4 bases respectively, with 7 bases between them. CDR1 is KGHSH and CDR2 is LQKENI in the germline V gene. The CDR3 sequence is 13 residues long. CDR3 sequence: CASSPPFGYEQYF. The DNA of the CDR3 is TGTGCCAGCTCACCACCTTTCGGGTACGAGCAGTACTTC.

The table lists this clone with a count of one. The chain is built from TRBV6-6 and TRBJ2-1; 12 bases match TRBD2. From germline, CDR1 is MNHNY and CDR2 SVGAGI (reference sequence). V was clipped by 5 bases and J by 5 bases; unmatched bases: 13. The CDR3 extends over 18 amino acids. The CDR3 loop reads CASSPGLAGRGWDNEQFF. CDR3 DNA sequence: TGTGCCAGCAGTCCGGGACTAGCGGGTAGAGGGTGGGACAATGAGCAGTTCTTC.

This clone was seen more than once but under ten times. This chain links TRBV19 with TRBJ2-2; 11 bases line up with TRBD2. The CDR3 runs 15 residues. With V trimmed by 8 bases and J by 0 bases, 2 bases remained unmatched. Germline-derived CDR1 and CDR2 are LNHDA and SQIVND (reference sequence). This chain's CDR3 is CASWTSGSNTGELFF. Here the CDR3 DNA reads TGTGCCAGTTGGACTAGCGGGTCGAACACCGGGGAGCTGTTTTTT. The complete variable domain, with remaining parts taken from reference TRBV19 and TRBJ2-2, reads DGGITQSPKYLFRKEGQNVTLSCEQNLNHDAMYWYRQDPGQGLRLIYYSQIVNDFQKGDIAEGYSVSREKKESFPLTVTSAQKNPTAFYLCASWTSGSNTGELFFGEGSRLTVL.

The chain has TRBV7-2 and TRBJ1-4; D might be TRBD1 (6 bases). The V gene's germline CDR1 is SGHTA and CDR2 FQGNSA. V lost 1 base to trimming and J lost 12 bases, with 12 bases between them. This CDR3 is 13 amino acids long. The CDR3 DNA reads TGTGCCAGCAGCTTAGGCAGGGGCATTGAACTGTTTTTT. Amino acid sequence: CASSLGRGIELFF.

The CDR3 DNA is TGTGCCAGCAGCCAAGTTACATGGGAGCAGTACTTC. It specifies CASSQVTWEQYF. The V and J genes are TRBV3-1 (or the pseudogene TRBV3-2) and TRBJ2-7, with D uncertain. V lost 1 base to trimming and J lost 7 bases, with 8 bases between them. The CDR3 spans 12 residues. CDR1 LGHDT and CDR2 YNNKEL come from the germline V gene (reference sequence).

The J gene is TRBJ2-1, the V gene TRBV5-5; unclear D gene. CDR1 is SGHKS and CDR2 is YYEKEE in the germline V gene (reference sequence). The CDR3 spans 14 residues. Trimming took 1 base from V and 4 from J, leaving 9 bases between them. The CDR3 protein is CASSLHPGYNEQFF. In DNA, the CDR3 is TGTGCCAGCAGCTTGCATCCCGGGTACAATGAGCAGTTCTTC.

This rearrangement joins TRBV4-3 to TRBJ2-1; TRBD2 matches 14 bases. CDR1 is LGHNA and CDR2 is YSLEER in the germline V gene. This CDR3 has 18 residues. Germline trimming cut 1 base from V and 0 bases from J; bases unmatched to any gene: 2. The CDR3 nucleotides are TGCGCCAGCAGCCAAGGGACTAGCGGGAGGTACTCCTACAATGAGCAGTTCTTC. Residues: CASSQGTSGRYSYNEQFF.

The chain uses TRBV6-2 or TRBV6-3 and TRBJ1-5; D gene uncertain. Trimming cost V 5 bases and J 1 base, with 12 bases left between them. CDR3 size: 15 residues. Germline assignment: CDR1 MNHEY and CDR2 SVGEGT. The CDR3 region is CASSIRSRSNQPQHF. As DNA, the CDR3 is TGTGCCAGCAGTATAAGGAGTAGGAGCAATCAGCCCCAGCATTTT.

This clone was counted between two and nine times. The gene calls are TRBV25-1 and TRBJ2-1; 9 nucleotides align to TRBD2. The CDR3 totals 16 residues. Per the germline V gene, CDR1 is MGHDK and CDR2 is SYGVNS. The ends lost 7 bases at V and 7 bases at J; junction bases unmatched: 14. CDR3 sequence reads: CASNPQGIAGANEQFF. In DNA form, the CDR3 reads TGTGCCAGCAACCCCCAGGGTATAGCGGGAGCGAATGAGCAGTTCTTC.

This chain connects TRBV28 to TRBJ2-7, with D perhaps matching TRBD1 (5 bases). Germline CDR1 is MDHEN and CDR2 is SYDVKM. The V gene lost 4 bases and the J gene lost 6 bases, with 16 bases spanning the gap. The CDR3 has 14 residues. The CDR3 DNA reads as TGTGCCAGCAGTTCTTGGACATTATCTTCCGAGCAGTACTTC. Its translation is CASSSWTLSSEQYF.

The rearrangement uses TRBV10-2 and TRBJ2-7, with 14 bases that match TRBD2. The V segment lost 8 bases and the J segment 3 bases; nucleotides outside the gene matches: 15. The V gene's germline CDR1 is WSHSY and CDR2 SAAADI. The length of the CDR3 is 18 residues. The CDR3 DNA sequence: TGCGCCAGCTTCCCGACTAGCGGGAGGGCCTATTCCCTCTACGAGCAGTACTTC. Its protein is CASFPTSGRAYSLYEQYF.

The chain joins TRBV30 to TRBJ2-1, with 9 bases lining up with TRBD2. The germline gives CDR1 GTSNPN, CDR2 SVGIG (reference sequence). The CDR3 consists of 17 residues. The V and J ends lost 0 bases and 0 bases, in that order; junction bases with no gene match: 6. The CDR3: CAWSVRTSANSYNEQFF. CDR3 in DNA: TGTGCCTGGAGTGTAAGGACTAGCGCCAACTCCTACAATGAGCAGTTCTTC.

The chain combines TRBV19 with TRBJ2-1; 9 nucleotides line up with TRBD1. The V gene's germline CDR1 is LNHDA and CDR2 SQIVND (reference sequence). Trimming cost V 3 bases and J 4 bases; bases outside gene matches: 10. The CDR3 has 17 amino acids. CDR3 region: CASSMRRSQGAYNEQFF. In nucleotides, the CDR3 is TGTGCCAGTAGTATGAGGAGGTCACAGGGGGCTTACAATGAGCAGTTCTTC.

CDR3 coding DNA: TGTGCCAGCAGCACCGGGACACTCTCTGGAAACACCATATATTTT. Translated: CASSTGTLSGNTIYF. The chain combines TRBV5-6 with TRBJ1-3, with TRBD1 as a possible D gene (6 bases). Per the germline V gene, CDR1 is SGHDT and CDR2 is YYEEEE. Trimming stripped 4 bases from V and 0 bases from J, with 11 bases between. The CDR3 extends over 15 amino acids. The entire variable domain, with the rest obtained from reference TRBV5-6 and TRBJ1-3, is as follows: DAGVTQSPTHLIKTRGQQVTLRCSPKSGHDTVSWYQQALGQGPQFIFQYYEEEERQRGNFPDRFSGHQFPNYSSELNVNALLLGDSALYLCASSTGTLSGNTIYFGEGSWLTVV.

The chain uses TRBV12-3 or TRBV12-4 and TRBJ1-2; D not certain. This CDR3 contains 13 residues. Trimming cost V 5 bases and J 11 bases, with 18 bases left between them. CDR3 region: CASSPLVEERYTF. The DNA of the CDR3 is TGTGCCAGCAGTCCCTTGGTGGAGGAGCGGTACACCTTC.

CDR3 coding DNA: TGTGCCATCACCAGTGTACAGGGCTGGAATGGCTACACCTTC. Translated, it gives CAITSVQGWNGYTF. The chain joins TRBV10-3 to TRBJ1-2, with a possible D match to TRBD1 (6 bases). Trimming cost V 7 bases and J 6 bases, with 18 bases left between them. CDR1 is ENHRY, CDR2 SYGVKD, per germline. The CDR3 totals 14 residues.

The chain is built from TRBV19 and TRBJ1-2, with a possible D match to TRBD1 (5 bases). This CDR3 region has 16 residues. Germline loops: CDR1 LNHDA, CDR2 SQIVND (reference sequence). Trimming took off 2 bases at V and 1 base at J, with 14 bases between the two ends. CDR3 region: CASSISVDSFNYGYTF. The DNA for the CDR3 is TGTGCCAGTAGTATAAGCGTTGACAGTTTTAACTATGGCTACACCTTC.

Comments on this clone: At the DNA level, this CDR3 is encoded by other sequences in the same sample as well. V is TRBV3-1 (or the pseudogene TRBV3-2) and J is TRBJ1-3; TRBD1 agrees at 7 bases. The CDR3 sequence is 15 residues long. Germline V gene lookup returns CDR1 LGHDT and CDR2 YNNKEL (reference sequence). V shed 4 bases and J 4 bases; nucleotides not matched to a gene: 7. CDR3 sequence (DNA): TGTGCCAGCAGCCCCGACAGGGTGGCAGGAAACACCATATATTTT. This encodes CASSPDRVAGNTIYF.

Here the CDR3 reads CASSVSSYNSPLHF. In nucleotides, the CDR3 is TGTGCCAGCAGCGTCAGTTCTTATAATTCACCCCTCCACTTT. The chain uses TRBV9 and TRBJ1-6; D is unclear. The CDR3 is 14 amino acids. Germline values: CDR1 SGDLS, CDR2 YYNGEE. V was cut by 2 bases and J by 4 bases, with 7 bases left in between. Variable domain in full (rest from reference TRBV9 and TRBJ1-6): DSGVTQTPKHLITATGQRVTLRCSPRSGDLSVYWYQQSLDQGLQFLIQYYNGEERAKGNILERFSAQQFPDLHSELNLSSLELGDSALYFCASSVSSYNSPLHFGNGTRLTVT.

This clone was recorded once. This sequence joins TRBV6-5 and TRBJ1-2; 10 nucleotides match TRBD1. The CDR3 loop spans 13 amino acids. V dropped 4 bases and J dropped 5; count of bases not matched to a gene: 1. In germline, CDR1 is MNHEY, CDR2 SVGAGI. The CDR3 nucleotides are TGTGCCAGCAGTTCGGACAGGGGGTATGGCTACACCTTC. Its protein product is CASSSDRGYGYTF.

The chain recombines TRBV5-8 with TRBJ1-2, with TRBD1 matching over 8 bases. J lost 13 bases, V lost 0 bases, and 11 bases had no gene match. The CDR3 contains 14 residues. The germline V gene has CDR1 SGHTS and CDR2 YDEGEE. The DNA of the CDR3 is TGTGCCAGCAGCTTGGAGCAGGGGGCTCTTTCTCTCACCTTC. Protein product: CASSLEQGALSLTF.

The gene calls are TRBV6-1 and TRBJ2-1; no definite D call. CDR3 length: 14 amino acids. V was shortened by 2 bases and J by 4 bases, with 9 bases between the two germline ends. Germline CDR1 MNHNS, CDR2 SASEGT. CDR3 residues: CASSENFLYNEQFF. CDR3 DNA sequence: TGTGCCAGCAGTGAAAACTTTTTATACAATGAGCAGTTCTTC.

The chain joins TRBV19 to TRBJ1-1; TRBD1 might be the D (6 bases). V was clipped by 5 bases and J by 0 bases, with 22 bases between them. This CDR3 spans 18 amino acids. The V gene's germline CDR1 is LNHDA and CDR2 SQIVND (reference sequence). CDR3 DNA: TGTGCCAGTAGTCAACGGACAGTCGGGGAGGGCATGAACACTGAAGCTTTCTTT. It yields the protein CASSQRTVGEGMNTEAFF.

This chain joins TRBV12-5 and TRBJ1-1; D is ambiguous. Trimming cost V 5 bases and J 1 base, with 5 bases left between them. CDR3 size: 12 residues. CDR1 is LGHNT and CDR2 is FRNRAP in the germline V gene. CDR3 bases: TGTGCTAGTGGTCCAGGGAACACTGAAGCTTTCTTT. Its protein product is CASGPGNTEAFF.

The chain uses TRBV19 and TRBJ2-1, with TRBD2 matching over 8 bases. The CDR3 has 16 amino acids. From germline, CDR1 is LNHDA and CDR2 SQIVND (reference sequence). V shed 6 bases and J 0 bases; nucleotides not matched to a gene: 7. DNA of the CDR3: TGTGCCAGTAGCCCAGTAGCGGGAACCTCCTACAATGAGCAGTTCTTC. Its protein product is CASSPVAGTSYNEQFF.

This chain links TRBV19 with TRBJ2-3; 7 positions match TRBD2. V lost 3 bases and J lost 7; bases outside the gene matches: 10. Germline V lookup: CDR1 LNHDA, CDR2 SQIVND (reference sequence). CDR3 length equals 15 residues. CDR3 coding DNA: TGTGCCAGTAGTATCGGGACTACCCGAGAGAATACGCAGTATTTT. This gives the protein CASSIGTTRENTQYF.

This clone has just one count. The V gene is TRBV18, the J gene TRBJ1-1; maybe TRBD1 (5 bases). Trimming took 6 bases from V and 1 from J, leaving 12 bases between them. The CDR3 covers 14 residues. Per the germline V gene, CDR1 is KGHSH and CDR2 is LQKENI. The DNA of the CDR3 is TGTGCCAGCTCCCGACTAGGGGCGAACACTGAAGCTTTCTTT. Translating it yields CASSRLGANTEAFF. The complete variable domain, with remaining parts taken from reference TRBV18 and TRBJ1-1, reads NAGVMQNPRHLVRRRGQEARLRCSPMKGHSHVYWYRQLPEEGLKFMVYLQKENIIDESGMPKERFSAEFPKEGPSILRIQQVVRGDSAAYFCASSRLGANTEAFFGQGTRLTVV.